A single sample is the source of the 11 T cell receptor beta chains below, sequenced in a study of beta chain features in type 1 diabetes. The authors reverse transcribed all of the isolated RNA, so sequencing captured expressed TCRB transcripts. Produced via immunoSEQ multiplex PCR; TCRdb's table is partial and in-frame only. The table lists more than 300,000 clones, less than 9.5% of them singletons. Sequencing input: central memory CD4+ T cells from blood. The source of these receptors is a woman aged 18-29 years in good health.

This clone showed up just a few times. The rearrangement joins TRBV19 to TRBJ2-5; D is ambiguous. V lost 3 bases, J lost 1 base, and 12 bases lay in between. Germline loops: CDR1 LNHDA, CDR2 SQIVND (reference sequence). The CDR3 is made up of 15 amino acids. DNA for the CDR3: TGTGCCAGTAGTATGGGATGGTCGACCCAAGAGACCCAGTACTTC. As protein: CASSMGWSTQETQYF.

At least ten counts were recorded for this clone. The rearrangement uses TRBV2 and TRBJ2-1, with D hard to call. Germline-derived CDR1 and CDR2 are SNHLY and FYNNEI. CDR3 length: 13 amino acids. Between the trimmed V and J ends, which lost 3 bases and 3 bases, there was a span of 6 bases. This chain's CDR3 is CASSDGYYNEQFF. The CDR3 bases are TGTGCCAGCAGTGACGGCTACTACAATGAGCAGTTCTTC.

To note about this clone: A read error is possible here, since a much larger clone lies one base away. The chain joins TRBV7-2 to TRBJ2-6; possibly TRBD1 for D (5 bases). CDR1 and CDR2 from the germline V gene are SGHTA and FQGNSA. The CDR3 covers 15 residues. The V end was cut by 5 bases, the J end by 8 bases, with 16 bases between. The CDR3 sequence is CASSQDEQVPNVLTF. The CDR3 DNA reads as TGTGCCAGCAGCCAAGATGAACAGGTTCCCAACGTCCTGACTTTC.

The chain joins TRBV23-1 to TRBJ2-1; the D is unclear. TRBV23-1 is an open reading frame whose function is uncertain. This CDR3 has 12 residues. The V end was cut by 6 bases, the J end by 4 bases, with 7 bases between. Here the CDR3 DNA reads TGCGCCAGCAGATCTCGTTACAATGAGCAGTTCTTC. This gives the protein CASRSRYNEQFF.

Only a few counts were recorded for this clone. This CDR3 is CASSEDNEQFF. The CDR3 nucleotides are TGTGCCAGCAGTGAGGACAATGAGCAGTTCTTC. The genes are TRBV2 and TRBJ2-1, with D uncertain. This CDR3 comprises 11 residues. Trimming pared 3 bases from V and 5 bases from J, leaving 2 bases between. The germline CDR1 and CDR2 sequences are SNHLY and FYNNEI.

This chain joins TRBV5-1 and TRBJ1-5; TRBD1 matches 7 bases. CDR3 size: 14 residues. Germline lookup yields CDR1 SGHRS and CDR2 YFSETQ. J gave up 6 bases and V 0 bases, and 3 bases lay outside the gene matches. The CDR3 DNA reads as TGCGCCAGCAGCTTGGGATCAGGGGGTCAGCCCCAGCATTTT. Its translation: CASSLGSGGQPQHF.

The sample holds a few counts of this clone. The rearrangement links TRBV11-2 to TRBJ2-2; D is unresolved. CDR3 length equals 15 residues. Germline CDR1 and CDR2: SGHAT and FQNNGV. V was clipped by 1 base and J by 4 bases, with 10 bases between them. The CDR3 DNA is TGTGCCAGCAGCTTAGCCCCAGATTTCACCGGGGAGCTGTTTTTT. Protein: CASSLAPDFTGELFF.

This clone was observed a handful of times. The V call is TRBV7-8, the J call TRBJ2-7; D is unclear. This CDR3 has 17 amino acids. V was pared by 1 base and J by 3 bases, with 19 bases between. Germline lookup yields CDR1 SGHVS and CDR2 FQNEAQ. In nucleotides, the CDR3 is TGTGCCAGCAGCTTAGTTTTGGGCACAAAGAGCTTCTACGAGCAGTACTTC. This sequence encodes CASSLVLGTKSFYEQYF. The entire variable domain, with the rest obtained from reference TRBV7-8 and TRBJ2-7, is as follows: GAGVSQSPRYKVAKRGQDVALRCDPISGHVSLFWYQQALGQGPEFLTYFQNEAQLDKSGLPSDRFFAERPEGSVSTLKIQRTQQEDSAVYLCASSLVLGTKSFYEQYFGPGTRLTVT.

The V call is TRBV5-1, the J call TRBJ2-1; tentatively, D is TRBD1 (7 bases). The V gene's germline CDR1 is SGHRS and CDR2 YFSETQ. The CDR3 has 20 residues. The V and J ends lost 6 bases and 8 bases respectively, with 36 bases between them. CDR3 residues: CASTPRPGIRGRSDRDEQFF. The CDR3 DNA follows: TGCGCCAGCACCCCCCGTCCAGGGATCCGGGGGCGATCCGACAGGGATGAGCAGTTCTTC.

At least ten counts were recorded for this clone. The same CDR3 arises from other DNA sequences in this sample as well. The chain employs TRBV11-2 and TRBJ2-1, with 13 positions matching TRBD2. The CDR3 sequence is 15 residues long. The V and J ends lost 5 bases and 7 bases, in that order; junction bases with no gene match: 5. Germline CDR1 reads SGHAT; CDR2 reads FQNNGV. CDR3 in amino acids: CASSPRTSGSNEQFF. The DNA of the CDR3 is TGTGCCAGCAGCCCTAGGACTAGCGGGAGTAATGAGCAGTTCTTC.

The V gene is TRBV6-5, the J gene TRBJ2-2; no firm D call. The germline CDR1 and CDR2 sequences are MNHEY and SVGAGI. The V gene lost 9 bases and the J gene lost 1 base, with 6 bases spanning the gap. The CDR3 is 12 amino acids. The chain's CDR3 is CASRKNTGELFF. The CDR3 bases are TGTGCCAGTCGGAAGAACACCGGGGAGCTGTTTTTT.